This T cell receptor beta chain was obtained from a study of cytomegalovirus exposure and HLA in healthy donors (dated by TCRdb to about 2017). Regarding the complete study: According to an earlier analysis of several hundred of the donors, about 179 million T cells yielded 117 million unique TCR beta sequences and more than 250 Gb of sequence data. Besides the first cohort of 666 subjects, a separate validation cohort made up of 120 or so different subjects was used. Alongside the repertoire data, information on donor age, sex, ethnicity and CMV serostatus was compiled. Using immunosequencing, the study profiled T cell repertoires from some 670 subjects and related those repertoires to cytomegalovirus serostatus. The genetic ancestry cluster associated with self-reported Caucasian donors included around four fifths of the 398 genotyped donors. The later analysis used no new phenotypic data to find candidate immune exposures, relying instead on TCR beta sequences and their occurrence across donors. Roughly five DR-DQ haplotypes were treated as single units for association and clustering because of strong linkage in the cohort. Across around 400 genotyped donors of the cohort, an average of about 200,000 unique TCR beta nucleotide sequences per donor were sequenced, and roughly a sixth of those sequences were non-productive. The study was designed to test whether signatures of past pathogen exposure could be identified by cataloging public T cell receptors. The number of typed donors differed by locus: 629-630 for A, B, C, DRB1 and DQB1; 500 to 550 for DQA1; roughly 600 for DPA1; and some 430 for DPB1. HLA typing covered class I and class II loci at four-digit resolution. Roughly 300 gigabases of sequencing data and approximately 85 million unique TCR sequences were included in an early release covering roughly 600 HLA-typed donors. The study combined high-throughput TCR immunosequencing, statistical association of individual TCRs with disease status, and machine learning to predict cytomegalovirus infection status. An earlier analysis of some 600 of the donors applied high-throughput TCR beta sequencing to assess whether each TCR beta V gene segment acted as functional or pseudogenic. A later genetic analysis used genome-wide SNP genotypes for about three fifths of the 666 donors, treating that subset as a discovery cohort. Every repertoire in the discovery cohort had been generated on one and the same sequencing platform. In a later analysis, previously published TCR beta repertoires from 600 to 850 donors were re-analyzed and high-resolution HLA genotyping was added so that TCR occurrence patterns could be studied.

What the research found in general, with its limitations: Some IMGT-functional V segments, including TRBV6-2 and TRBV6-3, could not be told apart with the 87-base-pair reads, so those segments were excluded. Compared with the roughly 670-donor mean, donors in an Asian-associated ancestry cluster had fewer N-insertions in productive TCRs, according to a later genetic analysis. The classifier was reported to diagnose cytomegalovirus status with high specificity and sensitivity in both the original cohort and the validation cohort. Because counts were too low, seventeen rarely observed V segments, including chromosome 9 orphons, were excluded from the earlier analysis of under 650 of the donors. In a later analysis, the rate of TCR association differed among HLA loci, with DRB1 alleles having the most associated TCRs and HLA-C alleles having the fewest. A further reported finding was that TCR beta sequences accurately predicted the HLA-A and HLA-B alleles for most subjects in the first cohort. In an earlier analysis of some 540 of the donors, most TCR beta V segments appeared in productive rearrangements about 90% or about 30% of the time, broadly matching IMGT annotations. The study listed 164 TCR beta chains as associated with cytomegalovirus. In vitro tests confirmed that a few of the cytomegalovirus-associated TCR beta chains recognize cytomegalovirus antigens. In a later analysis, most CMV-associated TCR beta chains were found to appear HLA-restricted, with HLA associations seemingly driven largely by CMV exposure. Linkage disequilibrium might explain the correlated functional status among segregating V segments, but an unknown experimental factor could not be excluded. The only immune exposure information available for the cohort was CMV serostatus. A cluster of highly shared sequence variants was judged likely to be a technical artifact of the sequencing pipeline. Because HLA typing was unavailable for some donors at each locus, only the typed subset was used in association tests. Across donors, most TCR sequences were observed very rarely, whereas some public TCRs were present in many individuals. In a later analysis, several top co-occurrence clusters were reported to appear linked to parvovirus B19, influenza, CMV and Epstein-Barr virus. Sequencing depth was assumed to be roughly uniform across donors in the presence/absence analyses, though that assumption may not hold. The cohort was sequenced for TCR beta chains only, and without alpha or paired-chain data the features that could be detected were limited. The authors suggested that the approach could potentially be generalized to other disease states and immunological phenotypes. In a later analysis, HLA-associated TCR beta chains showed more clonal expansion and lower generation probabilities than non-associated chains that were equally common. A later genetic analysis associated a missense DCLRE1C variant with V-gene and J-gene trimming of TCR beta chains, and an independent cohort replicated the association. Strong co-occurrence of HLA alleles, especially DR and DQ, made assigning TCR associations to individual alleles difficult. At a false discovery rate of 0.05, a later analysis linked roughly 17,000 TCR beta sequences to specific HLA alleles.

In total, roughly 710 healthy bone marrow donors made up the cohort. At the time of sampling, every cohort member was nominally healthy, though immune exposures that went unrecorded were likely present. The donor was CMV seropositive and was included in the group of around 300 seropositive cohort members. A peripheral blood sample was collected from each donor, and TCR beta sequencing was performed on peripheral blood mononuclear cells. Genomic DNA extraction from the blood cell samples was performed with the Qiagen DNeasy Blood Extraction Kit. A word on this clone: The clone's antigen remains unknown. No much larger clonotype is one base removed from it; base qualities were not supplied.

Library method: the immunoSEQ multiplex PCR assay. A mixture of 60 forward primers for TCR Vbeta segments and 13 reverse primers for TCR Jbeta segments was used in the multiplex PCR. The CDR3 region of rearranged TCR beta genes was amplified from genomic DNA by a multiplex PCR assay. On the Illumina HiSeq System, the amplified TCR beta libraries were sequenced as 87-base-pair reads. On the authors' methods: A later analysis counted about 80 million unique TCR beta chains across the 550 to 750 repertoires, and some 12 million of these chains were shared by at least two donors. Raw reads were error-corrected and collapsed into unique sequences by a nearest-neighbor algorithm in which closely related sequences were merged to remove PCR and sequencing errors. To assign V, D and J gene segments, CDR3 sequences were aligned to IMGT reference sequences. For a sequence to be retained, at least a six-nucleotide match to both a V gene segment and a J gene segment was required. A rearrangement counted as productive if the CDR3 had no stop codons and remained in frame with V and J, and every other rearrangement counted as non-productive. CDR3 was defined according to IMGT convention as the region running from the second conserved V-encoded cysteine to the conserved J-encoded phenylalanine. In an earlier analysis of around 570 of the donors, sequences lacking an unambiguous match to a single V gene segment were excluded. An earlier analysis of several hundred of the donors called V segments functional above 56.7% productive rearrangements and segregating when the between-donor standard deviation exceeded 5%. A statistical classification framework was built to diagnose cytomegalovirus status from the catalog of TCR beta chain sequences. In a later analysis, TCR nucleotide sequences were compared against IMGT/GENE-DB human TR gene sequences so that V and J genes could be assigned. A later analysis assigned CDR3 sequences and most-parsimonious VDJ recombination scenarios with the TCRdist pipeline. In a later analysis, each TCR beta chain was defined by its CDR3 amino acid sequence together with its V-gene family, and reads lacking a unique V-gene family were excluded. A later analysis removed roughly 590 highly shared, low-generation-probability nucleotide sequences to deal with suspected cross-contamination and a sequencing artifact. A later analysis calculated a clonal expansion index for each public chain from normalized within-repertoire ranks of inferred template counts. Generation probabilities in a later analysis came from a VDJ recombination model fitted to out-of-frame rearrangements, and those results were checked against IGoR. In a later analysis, hypergeometric tests were used to score TCR-TCR, TCR-HLA and TCR-CMV co-occurrence, with a repertoire-size bias correction applied to TCR pairs. In a later analysis, false discovery rates were estimated by permuting HLA or CMV assignments 20 times. In a later analysis, co-occurring TCRs were grouped using DBSCAN, with TCRdist sequence similarity added in when clustering inside HLA-allele-positive subsets. Repertoires with fewer than 30,000 or more than 120,000 public chains were left out of co-occurrence clustering, as were about five repertoires with anomalous nucleotide sharing. Not all clones reach the TCRdb copy of this immuneACCESS table, which keeps in-frame sequences only. Checked studies attribute under half of the gap to unresolved V genes and leave the rest unexplained. V, J and clone size were drawn from that table, and D and trimming were deduced from the DNA. Here the sample has 150,000 or so clones; around three quarters occur a single time. The biggest ten clones account for approximately 7.1% of the sample.

Based on the germline V gene (reference sequence), the CDR1 and CDR2 sequences are GTSNPN and SVGIG. Between the V and J ends, shortened by 4 bases and 1 base respectively, the junction contains 16 bases. Counted from cysteine to phenylalanine, this CDR3 has 15 amino acids. Just CDR3 DNA is preserved here, 45 bases in frame from base 1. The sample was PBMCs. The sequence joins TRBV30 to TRBJ2-5; D gene: possibly TRBD2, on 5 matching bases. The source of this sequence is a man between 40 and 49 years old in good health and CMV-seropositive. This receptor carries the CDR3 CAWNPGVATQETQYF. The DNA reads as follows: TGTGCCTGGAACCCTGGGGTAGCGACCCAAGAGACCCAGTACTTC.